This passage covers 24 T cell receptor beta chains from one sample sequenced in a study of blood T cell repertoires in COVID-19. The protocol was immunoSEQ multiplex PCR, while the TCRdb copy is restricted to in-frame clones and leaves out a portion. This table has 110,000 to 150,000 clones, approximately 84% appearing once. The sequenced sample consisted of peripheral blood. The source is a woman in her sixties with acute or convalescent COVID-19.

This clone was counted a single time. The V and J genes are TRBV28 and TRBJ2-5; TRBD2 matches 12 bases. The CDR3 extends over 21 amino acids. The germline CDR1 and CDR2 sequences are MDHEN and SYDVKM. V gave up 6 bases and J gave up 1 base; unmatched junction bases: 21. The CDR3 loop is CASSPSQPDSSGRVRQETQYF. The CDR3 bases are TGTGCCAGCAGCCCCTCCCAACCGGACTCTAGCGGGAGGGTACGCCAAGAGACCCAGTACTTC.

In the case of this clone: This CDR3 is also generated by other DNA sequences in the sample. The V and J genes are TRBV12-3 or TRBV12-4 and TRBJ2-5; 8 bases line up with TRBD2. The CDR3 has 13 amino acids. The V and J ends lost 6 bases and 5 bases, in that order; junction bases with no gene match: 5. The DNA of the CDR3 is TGTGCCAGCAGCTTGGGACTAGAGGAGACCCAGTACTTC. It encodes CASSLGLEETQYF.

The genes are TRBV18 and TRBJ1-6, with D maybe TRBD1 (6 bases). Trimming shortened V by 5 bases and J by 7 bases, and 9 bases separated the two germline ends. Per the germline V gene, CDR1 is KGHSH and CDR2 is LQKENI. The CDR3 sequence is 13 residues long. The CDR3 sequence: CASSGGQNSPLHF. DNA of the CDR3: TGTGCCAGCTCAGGTGGACAGAATTCACCCCTCCACTTT.

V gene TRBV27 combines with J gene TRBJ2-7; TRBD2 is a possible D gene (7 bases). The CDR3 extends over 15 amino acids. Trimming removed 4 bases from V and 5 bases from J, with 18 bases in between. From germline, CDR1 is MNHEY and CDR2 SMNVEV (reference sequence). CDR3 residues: CASSWGGRDKDEQYF. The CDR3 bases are TGTGCCAGCAGTTGGGGGGGGCGGGACAAGGACGAGCAGTACTTC.

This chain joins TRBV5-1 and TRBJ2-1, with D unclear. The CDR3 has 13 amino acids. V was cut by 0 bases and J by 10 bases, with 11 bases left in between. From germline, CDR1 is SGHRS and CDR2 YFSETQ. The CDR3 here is CASSLARSYEQFF. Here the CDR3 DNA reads TGCGCCAGCAGCTTGGCCAGATCGTACGAGCAGTTCTTC.

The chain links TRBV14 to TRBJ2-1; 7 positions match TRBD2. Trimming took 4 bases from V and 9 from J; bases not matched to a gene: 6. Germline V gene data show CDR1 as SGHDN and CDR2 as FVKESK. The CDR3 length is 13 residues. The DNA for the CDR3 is TGTGCCAGCAGCCTAAATCCGGGGGGTGAGCAGTTCTTC. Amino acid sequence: CASSLNPGGEQFF.

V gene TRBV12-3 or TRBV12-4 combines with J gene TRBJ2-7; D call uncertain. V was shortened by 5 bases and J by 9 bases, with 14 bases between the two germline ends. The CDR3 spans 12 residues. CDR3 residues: CASSPLGSGQYF. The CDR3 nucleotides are TGTGCCAGCAGTCCACTCGGGTCCGGGCAGTACTTC.

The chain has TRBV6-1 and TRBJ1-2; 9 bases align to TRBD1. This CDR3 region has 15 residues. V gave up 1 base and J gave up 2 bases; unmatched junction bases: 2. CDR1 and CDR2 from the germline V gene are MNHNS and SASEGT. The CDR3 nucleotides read TGTGCCAGCAGTGAAGACAGGGGGCCCAACTATGGCTACACCTTC. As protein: CASSEDRGPNYGYTF.

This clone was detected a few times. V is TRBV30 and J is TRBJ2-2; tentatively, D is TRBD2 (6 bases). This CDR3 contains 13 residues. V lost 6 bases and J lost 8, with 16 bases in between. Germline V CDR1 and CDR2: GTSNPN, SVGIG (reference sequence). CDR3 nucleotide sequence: TGTGCCTGTCGTCCTAGCGTGGCAGGGGAGCTGTTTTTT. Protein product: CACRPSVAGELFF.

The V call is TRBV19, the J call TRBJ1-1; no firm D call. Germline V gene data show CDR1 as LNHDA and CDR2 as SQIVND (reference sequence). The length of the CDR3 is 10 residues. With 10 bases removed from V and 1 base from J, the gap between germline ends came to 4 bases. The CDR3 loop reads CATKNTEAFF. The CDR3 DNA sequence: TGTGCCACCAAGAACACTGAAGCTTTCTTT.

The CDR3 region has the DNA TGTGCCAGCAGCCAATTTCGGGCGGGAGCGCAAGAGACCCAGTACTTC. Translated, it gives CASSQFRAGAQETQYF. The rearrangement uses TRBV5-4 and TRBJ2-5; 7 bases are shared with TRBD2. The CDR3 sequence is 16 residues long. The germline CDR1 and CDR2 sequences are SGHNT and YYREEE (reference sequence). Trimming cost V 4 bases and J 2 bases; bases outside gene matches: 11.

The CDR3 loop is CASSLGPDTQYF. CDR3 in DNA: TGTGCCAGCAGCTTGGGCCCAGATACGCAGTATTTT. This chain connects TRBV11-1 to TRBJ2-3; no definite D call. CDR3 length equals 12 residues. Germline V gives CDR1 SGHAT, CDR2 FQDESV (reference sequence). The V gene lost 3 bases and the J gene lost 4 bases, with 5 bases spanning the gap.

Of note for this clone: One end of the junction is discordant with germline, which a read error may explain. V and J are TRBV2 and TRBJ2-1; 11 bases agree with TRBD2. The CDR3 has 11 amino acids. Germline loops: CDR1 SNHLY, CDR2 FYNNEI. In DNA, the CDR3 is TGTGCCAGCAGGGCACTAGCGGGAGCACTCTTC. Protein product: CASRALAGALF. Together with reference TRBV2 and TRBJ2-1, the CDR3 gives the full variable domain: EPEVTQTPSHQVTQMGQEVILRCVPISNHLYFYWYRQILGQKVEFLVSFYNNEISEKSEIFDDQFSVERPDGSNFTLKIRSTKLEDSAMYFCASRALAGALFGPGTRLTVL.

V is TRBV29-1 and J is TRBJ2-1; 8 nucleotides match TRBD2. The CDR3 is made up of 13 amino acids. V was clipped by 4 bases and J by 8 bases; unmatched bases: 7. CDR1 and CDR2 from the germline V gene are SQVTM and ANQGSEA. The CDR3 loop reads CSVVRLAGDEQFF. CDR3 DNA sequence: TGCAGCGTTGTGCGGCTAGCGGGCGATGAGCAGTTCTTC.

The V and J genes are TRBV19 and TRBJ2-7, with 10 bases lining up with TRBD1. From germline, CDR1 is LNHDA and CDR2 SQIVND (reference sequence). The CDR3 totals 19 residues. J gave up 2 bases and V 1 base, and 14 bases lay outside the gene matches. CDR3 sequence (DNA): TGTGCCAGTAGTATAGCCCGACAGGGGGCCGCGACCTACCCCTACGAGCAGTACTTC. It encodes CASSIARQGAATYPYEQYF.

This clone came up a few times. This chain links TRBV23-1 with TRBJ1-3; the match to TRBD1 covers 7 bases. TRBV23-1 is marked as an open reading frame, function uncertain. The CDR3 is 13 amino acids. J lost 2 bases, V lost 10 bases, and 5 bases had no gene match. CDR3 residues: CATTGDPGNTIYF. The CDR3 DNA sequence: TGCGCCACCACAGGGGATCCTGGAAACACCATATATTTT.

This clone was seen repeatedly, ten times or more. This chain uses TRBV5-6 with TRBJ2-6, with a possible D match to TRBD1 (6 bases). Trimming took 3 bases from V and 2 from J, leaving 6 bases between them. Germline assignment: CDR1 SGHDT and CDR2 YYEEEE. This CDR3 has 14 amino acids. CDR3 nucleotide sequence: TGTGCCAGCAGCTCAGGGGCTGGGGCCAACGTCCTGACTTTC. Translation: CASSSGAGANVLTF.

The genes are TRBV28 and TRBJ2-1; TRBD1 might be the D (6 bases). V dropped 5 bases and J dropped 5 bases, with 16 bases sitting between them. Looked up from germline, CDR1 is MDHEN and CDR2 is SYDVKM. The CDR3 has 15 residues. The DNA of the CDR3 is TGTGCCAGCAGTCCGACCCCGACAGGTCACAATGAGCAGTTCTTC. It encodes CASSPTPTGHNEQFF.

Here the CDR3 DNA reads TGTGCCAGCAGCTTAGTGACAGGAAACTATGGCTACACCTTC. This codes for CASSLVTGNYGYTF. The V and J genes are TRBV7-9 and TRBJ1-2; possibly TRBD1 for D (6 bases). Trimming took 1 base from V and 2 from J, leaving 8 bases between them. The CDR3 totals 14 residues. CDR1 is SEHNR and CDR2 is FQNEAQ in the germline V gene (reference sequence).

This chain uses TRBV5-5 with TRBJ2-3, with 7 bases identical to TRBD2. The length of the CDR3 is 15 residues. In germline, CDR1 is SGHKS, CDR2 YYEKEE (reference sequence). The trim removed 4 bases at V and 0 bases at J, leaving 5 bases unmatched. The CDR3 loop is CASSKAGTSTDTQYF. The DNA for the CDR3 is TGTGCCAGCAGCAAAGCGGGGACTAGCACAGATACGCAGTATTTT.

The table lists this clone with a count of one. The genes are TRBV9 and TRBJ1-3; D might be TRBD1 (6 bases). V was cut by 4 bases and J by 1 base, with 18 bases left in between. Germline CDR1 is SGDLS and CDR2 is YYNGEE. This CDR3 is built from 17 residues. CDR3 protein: CASSPSGGRGSGNTIYF. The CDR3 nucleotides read TGTGCCAGCAGCCCTAGTGGGGGCAGGGGATCTGGAAACACCATATATTTT.

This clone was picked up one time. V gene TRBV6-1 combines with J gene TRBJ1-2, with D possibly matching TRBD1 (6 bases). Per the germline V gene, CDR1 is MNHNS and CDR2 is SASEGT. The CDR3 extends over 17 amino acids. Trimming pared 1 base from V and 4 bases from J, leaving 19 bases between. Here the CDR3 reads CASSEVGGPIQTYGYTF. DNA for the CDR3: TGTGCCAGCAGTGAAGTAGGGGGACCGATTCAAACCTATGGCTACACCTTC.

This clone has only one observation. The CDR3 region has the DNA TGTGCCAGCAGCAAGGGACTAGCGGGTTACAATGAGCAGTTCTTC. Its protein is CASSKGLAGYNEQFF. This chain uses TRBV7-9 with TRBJ2-1; TRBD2 aligns across 12 bases. The CDR3 consists of 15 residues. Per the germline V gene, CDR1 is SEHNR and CDR2 is FQNEAQ (reference sequence). Trimming removed 5 bases from V and 4 bases from J; junction bases left unmatched: 3.

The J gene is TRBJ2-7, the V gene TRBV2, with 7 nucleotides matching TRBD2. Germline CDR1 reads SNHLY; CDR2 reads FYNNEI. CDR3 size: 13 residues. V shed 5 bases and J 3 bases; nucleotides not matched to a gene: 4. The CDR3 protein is CASSSGGSYEQYF. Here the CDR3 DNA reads TGTGCCAGCAGTAGCGGCGGGAGCTACGAGCAGTACTTC. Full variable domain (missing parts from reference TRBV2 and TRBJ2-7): EPEVTQTPSHQVTQMGQEVILRCVPISNHLYFYWYRQILGQKVEFLVSFYNNEISEKSEIFDDQFSVERPDGSNFTLKIRSTKLEDSAMYFCASSSGGSYEQYFGPGTRLTVT.